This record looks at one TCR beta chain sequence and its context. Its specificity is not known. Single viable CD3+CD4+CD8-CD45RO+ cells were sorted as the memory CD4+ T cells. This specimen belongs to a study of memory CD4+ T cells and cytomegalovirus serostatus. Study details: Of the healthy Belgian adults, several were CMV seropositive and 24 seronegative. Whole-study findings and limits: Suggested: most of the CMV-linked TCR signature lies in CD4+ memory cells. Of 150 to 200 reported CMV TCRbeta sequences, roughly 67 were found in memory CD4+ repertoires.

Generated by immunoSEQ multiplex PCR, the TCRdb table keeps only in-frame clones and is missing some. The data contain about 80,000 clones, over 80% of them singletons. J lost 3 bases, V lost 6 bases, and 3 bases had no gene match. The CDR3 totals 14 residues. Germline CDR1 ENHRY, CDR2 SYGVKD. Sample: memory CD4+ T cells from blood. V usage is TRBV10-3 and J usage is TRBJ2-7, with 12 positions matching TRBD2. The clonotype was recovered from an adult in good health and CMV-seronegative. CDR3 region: CAISSSGGDYEQYF. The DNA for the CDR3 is TGTGCCATCAGCTCTAGCGGGGGGGACTACGAGCAGTACTTC.